The TCR beta chain under discussion was sequenced for a study of CD8 T cells in Susac syndrome. This CDR3 has 15 residues. J lost 3 bases, V lost 3 bases, and 6 bases had no gene match. Germline CDR1 and CDR2: SGHAT and FQNNGV. Sequencing targeted TCR beta in blood CD8+ and CD4+ T cells. The multiple sclerosis controls comprised treatment-naive patients whose relapsing-remitting disease was stable or active. FACS enriched CD8+ TEMRA cells, while bulk CD8+ and CD4+ were negatively isolated. The RNA, 0.5 to 1 ug, was put through reverse transcription using random hexamers. The method of amplification for TCR beta CDR3 was immunoSEQ multiplex PCR, covering 54 Vbeta and 13 Jbeta. TCRdb redid the calling of the immunoSEQ multiplex PCR reads with MiXCR, one entry per CDR3 protein. The table has over 350,000 distinct CDR3 sequences, around 83% seen once.

The sequenced sample was CD8+ T cells from PBMCs. The TCR comes from a human donor with multiple sclerosis. This chain connects TRBV11-2 to TRBJ1-1; 8 bases agree with TRBD1. The CDR3 reads CASSFGTGRDTEAFF. The CDR3 DNA is TGTGCCAGCAGCTTCGGGACAGGACGGGACACTGAAGCTTTCTTT.